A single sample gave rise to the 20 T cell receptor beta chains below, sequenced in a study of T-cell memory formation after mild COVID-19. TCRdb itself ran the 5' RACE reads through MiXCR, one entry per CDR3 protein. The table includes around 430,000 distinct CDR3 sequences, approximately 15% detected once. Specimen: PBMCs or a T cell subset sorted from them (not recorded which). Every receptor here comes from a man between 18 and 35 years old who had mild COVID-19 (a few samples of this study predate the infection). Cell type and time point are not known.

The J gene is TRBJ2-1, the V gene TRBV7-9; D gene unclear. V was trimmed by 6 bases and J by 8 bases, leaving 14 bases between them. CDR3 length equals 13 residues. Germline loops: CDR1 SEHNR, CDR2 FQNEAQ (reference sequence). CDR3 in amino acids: CASRRHSTDEQFF. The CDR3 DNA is TGTGCCAGCAGACGACATTCCACCGATGAGCAGTTCTTC.

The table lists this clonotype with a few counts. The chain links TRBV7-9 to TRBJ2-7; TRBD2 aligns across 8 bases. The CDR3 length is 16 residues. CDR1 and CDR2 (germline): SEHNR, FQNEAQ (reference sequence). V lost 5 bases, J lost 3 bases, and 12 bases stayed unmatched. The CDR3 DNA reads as TGTGCCAGCAGCCCCGGAAGCGGGACTAGACTCTACGAGCAGTACGTC. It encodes CASSPGSGTRLYEQYV.

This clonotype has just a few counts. CDR3 region: CASSPGQGHSYEQYV. The CDR3 nucleotides read TGTGCCAGCAGCCCGGGACAGGGGCACTCCTACGAGCAGTACGTC. V and J are TRBV9 and TRBJ2-7; 10 positions agree with TRBD1. Germline V lookup: CDR1 SGDLS, CDR2 YYNGEE. This CDR3 is 15 amino acids long. Unmatched junction bases numbered 4, after V lost 4 bases and J lost 0 bases.

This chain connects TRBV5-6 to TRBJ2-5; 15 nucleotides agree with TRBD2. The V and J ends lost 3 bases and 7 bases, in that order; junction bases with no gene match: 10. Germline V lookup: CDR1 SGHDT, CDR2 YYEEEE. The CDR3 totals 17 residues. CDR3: CASSSVPGLAGGGTQYF. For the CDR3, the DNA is TGTGCCAGCAGCTCGGTCCCGGGACTAGCGGGGGGCGGGACCCAGTACTTC.

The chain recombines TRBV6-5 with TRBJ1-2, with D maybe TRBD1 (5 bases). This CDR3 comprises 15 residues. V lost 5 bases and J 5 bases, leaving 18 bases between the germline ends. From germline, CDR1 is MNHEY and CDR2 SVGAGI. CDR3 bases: TGTGCCAGCAGTACCACCCTTTGGGGGACGTATGGCTACACCTTC. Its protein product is CASSTTLWGTYGYTF.

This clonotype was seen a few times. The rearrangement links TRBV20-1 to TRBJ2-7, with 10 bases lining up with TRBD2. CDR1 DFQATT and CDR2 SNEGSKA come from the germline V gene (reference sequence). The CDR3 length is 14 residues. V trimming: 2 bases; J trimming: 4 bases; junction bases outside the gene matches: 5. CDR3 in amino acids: CSARYSGGKYEQYV. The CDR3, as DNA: TGCAGTGCTAGATATAGCGGGGGGAAGTACGAGCAGTACGTC.

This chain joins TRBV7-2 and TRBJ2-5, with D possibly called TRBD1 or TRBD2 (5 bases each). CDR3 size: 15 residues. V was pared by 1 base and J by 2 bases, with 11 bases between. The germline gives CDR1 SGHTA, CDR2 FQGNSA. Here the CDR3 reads CASSLGGPMQETQYF. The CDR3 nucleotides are TGTGCCAGCAGCTTAGGGGGACCGATGCAAGAGACCCAGTACTTC.

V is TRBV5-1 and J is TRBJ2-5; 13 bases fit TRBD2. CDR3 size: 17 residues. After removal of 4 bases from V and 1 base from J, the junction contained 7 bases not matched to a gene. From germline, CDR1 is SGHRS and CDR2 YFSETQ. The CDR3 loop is CASSRGLAGDLQETQYF. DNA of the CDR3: TGCGCCAGCAGCCGAGGACTAGCGGGGGACCTCCAAGAGACCCAGTACTTC.

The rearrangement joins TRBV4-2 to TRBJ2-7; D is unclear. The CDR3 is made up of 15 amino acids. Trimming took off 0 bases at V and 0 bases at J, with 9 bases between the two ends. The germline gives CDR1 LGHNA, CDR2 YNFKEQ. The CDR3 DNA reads TGTGCCAGCAGCCAAGAGTCGGCCTCCTCCTACGAGCAGTACTTC. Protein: CASSQESASSYEQYF.

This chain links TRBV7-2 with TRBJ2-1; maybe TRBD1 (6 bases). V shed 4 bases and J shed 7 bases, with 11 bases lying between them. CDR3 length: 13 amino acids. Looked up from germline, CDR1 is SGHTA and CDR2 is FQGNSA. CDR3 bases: TGTGCCAGCAGCTCCGTCACAGGGAATGAGCAGTTCTTC. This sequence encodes CASSSVTGNEQFF.

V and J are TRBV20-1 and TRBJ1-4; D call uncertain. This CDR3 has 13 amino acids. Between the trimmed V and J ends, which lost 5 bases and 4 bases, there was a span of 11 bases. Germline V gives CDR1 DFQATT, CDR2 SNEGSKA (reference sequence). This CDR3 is CSAFFGYNEKLFF. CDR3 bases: TGCAGTGCTTTTTTTGGATATAATGAAAAACTGTTTTTT.

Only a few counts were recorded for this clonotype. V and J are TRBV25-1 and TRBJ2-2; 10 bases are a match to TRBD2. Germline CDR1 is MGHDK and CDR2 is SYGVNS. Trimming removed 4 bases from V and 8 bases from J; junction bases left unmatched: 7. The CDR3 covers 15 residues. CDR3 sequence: CASSVAGGSAGELFF. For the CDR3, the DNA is TGTGCCAGCAGTGTAGCGGGGGGCAGTGCGGGGGAGCTGTTTTTT.

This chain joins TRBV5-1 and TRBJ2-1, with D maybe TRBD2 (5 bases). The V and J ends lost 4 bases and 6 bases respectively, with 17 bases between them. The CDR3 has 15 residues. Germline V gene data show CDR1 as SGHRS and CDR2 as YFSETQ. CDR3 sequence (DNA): TGCGCCAGCAGCGCTACCGGGGATAACGGCAATGAGCAGTTCTTC. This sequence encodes CASSATGDNGNEQFF.

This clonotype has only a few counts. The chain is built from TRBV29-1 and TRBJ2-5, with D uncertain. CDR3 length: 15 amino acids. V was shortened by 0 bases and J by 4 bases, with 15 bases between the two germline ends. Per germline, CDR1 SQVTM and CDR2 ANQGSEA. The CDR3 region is CSVEDPEHVRETQYF. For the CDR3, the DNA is TGCAGCGTTGAAGATCCGGAGCACGTGAGAGAGACCCAGTACTTC.

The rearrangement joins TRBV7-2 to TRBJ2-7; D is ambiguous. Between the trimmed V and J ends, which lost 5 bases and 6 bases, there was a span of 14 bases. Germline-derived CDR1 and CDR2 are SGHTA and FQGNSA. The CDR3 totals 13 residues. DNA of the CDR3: TGTGCCAGCAGCCCTGGCTTAGGGTTCGAGCAGTACGTC. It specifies CASSPGLGFEQYV.

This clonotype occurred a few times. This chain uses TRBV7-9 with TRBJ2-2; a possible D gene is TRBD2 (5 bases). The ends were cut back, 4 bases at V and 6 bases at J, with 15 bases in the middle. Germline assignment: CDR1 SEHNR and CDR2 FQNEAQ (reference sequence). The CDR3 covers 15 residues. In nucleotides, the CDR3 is TGTGCCAGCAGCTCCCGCAGGTGGCGGGCCGGGGAGCTGTTTTTT. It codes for CASSSRRWRAGELFF.

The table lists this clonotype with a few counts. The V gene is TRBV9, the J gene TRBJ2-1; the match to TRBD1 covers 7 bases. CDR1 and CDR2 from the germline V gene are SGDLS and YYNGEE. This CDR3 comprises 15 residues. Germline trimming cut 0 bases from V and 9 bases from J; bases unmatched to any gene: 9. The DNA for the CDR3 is TGTGCCAGCAGCGTAGTTGGGCCCCCAGGGGGTGAGCAGTTCTTC. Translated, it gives CASSVVGPPGGEQFF.

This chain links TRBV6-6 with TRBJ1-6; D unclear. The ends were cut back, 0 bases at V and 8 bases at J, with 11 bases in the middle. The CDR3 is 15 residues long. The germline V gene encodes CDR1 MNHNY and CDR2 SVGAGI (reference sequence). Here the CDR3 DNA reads TGTGCCAGCAGTTACTCCCGGGCCAGCTATTCACCCCTCCACTTT. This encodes CASSYSRASYSPLHF.

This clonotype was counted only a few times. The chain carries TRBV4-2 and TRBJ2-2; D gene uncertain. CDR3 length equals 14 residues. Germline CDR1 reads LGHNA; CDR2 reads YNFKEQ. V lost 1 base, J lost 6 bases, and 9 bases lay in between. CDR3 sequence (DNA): TGTGCCAGCAGCCAAGTGCTGCGATCCGGGGAGCTGTTTTTT. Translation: CASSQVLRSGELFF.

The CDR3 DNA follows: TGTGCCAGCAGTTTAACTAGCGGCAGCTCCTACAATGAGCAGTTCTTC. This gives the protein CASSLTSGSSYNEQFF. The J gene is TRBJ2-1, the V gene TRBV12-3 or TRBV12-4, with 8 bases that match TRBD2. The CDR3 has 16 amino acids. The ends lost 2 bases at V and 0 bases at J; junction bases unmatched: 3.